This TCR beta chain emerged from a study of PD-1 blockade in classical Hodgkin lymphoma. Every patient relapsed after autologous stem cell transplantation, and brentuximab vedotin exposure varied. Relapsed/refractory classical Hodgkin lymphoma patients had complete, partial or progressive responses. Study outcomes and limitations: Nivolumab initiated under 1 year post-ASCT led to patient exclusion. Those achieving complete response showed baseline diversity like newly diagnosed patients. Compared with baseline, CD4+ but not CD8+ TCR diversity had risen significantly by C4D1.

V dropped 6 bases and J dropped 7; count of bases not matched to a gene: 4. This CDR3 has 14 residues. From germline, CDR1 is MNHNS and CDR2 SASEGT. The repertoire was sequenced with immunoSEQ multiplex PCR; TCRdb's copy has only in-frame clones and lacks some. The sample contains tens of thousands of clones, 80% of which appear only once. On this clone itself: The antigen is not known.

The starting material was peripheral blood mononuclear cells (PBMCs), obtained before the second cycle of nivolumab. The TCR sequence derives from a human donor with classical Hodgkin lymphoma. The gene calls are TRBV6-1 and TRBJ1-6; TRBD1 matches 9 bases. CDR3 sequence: CASRRQGGNSPLHF. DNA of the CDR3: TGTGCCAGCAGGAGACAGGGGGGCAATTCACCCCTCCACTTT.